This T cell receptor (beta chain) was documented in a study of blood T cell repertoires in COVID-19. Study summary: Italy, Spain and the United States were the sources of the convalescent and acute COVID-19 samples. The cDNA or gDNA used as material had been derived from T cells, B-cell-depleted T cells, or PBMCs.

Looked up from germline, CDR1 is SGHVS and CDR2 is FNYEAQ. V was clipped by 1 base and J by 1 base; unmatched bases: 1. This CDR3 has 14 amino acids. Method: immunoSEQ multiplex PCR; TCRdb's copy keeps in-frame clones and lacks some. The sample yields about half a million clones, approximately 83% seen once. The receptor's source is a human donor in a cohort sampled during active COVID-19. Sequencing was done on a sample of peripheral blood. V and J are TRBV7-6 and TRBJ2-7; 7 bases align to TRBD2. The CDR3 reads CASSLDGGSYEQYF. DNA of the CDR3: TGTGCCAGCAGCTTAGACGGGGGGTCCTACGAGCAGTACTTC.